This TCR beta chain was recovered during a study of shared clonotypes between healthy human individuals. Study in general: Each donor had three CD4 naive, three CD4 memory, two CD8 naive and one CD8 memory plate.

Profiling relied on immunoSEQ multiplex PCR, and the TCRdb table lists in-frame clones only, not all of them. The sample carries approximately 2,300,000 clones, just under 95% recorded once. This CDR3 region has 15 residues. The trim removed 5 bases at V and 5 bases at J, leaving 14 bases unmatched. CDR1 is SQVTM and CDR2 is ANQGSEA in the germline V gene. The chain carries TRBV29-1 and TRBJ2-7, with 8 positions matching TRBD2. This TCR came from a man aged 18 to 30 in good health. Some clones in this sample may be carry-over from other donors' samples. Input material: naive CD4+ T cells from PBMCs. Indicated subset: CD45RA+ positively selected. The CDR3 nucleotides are TGCAGCGTTTCCCGCCGGGGGGGGCGAAGGGACGAGCAGTACTTC. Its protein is CSVSRRGGRRDEQYF.